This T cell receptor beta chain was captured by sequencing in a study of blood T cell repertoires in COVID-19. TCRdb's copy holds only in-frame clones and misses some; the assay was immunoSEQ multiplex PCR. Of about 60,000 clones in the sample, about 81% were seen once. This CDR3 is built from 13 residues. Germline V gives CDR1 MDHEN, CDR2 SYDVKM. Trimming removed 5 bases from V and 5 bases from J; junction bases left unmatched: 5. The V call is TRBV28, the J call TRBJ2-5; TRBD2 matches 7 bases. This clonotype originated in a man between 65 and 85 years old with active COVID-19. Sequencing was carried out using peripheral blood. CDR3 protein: CASSPSGAETQYF. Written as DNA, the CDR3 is TGTGCCAGCAGTCCGAGCGGGGCGGAGACCCAGTACTTC.